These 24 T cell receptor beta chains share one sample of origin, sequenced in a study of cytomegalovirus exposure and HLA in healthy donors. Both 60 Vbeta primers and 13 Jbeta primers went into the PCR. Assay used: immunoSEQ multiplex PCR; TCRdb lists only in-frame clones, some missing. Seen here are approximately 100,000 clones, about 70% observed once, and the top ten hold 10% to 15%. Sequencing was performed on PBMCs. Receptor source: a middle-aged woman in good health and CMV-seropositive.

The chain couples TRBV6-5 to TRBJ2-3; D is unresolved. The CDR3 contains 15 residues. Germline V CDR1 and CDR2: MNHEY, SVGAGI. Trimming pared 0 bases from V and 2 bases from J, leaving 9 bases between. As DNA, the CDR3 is TGTGCCAGCAGTTACTCGGTCCTAATCACAGATACGCAGTATTTT. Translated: CASSYSVLITDTQYF.

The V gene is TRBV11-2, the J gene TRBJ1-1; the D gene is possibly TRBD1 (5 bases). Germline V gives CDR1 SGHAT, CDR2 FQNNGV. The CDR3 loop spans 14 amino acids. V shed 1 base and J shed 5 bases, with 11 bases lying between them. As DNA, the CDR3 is TGTGCCAGCAGCTTAGCACATGGGGCGACTGAAGCTTTCTTT. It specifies CASSLAHGATEAFF.

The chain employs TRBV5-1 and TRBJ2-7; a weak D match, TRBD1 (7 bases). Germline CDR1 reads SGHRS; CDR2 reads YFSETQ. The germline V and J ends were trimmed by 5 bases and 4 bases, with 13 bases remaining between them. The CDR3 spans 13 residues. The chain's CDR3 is CASRMTGRYEQYF. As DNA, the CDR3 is TGCGCCAGCAGGATGACAGGGAGGTACGAGCAGTACTTC.

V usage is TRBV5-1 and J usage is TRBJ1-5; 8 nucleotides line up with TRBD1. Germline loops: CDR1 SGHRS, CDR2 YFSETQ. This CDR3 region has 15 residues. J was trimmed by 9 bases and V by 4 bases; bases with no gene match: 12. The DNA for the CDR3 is TGCGCCAGCAGCGCCGGACAGGGCACTCGGGGGCCCCAGCATTTT. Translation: CASSAGQGTRGPQHF.

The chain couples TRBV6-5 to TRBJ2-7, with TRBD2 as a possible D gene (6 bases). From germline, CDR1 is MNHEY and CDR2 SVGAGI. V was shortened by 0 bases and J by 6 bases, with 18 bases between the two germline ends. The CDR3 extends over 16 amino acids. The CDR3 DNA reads TGTGCCAGCAGTTACTCGCCTAGCGCCATCGCCCGCGAGCAGTACTTC. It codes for CASSYSPSAIAREQYF.

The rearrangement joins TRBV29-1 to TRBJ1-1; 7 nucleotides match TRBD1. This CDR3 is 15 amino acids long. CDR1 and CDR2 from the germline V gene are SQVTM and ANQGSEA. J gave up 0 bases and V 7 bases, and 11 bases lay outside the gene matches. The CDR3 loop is CSGDSPRNMNTEAFF. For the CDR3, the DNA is TGCAGCGGGGACAGCCCAAGAAACATGAACACTGAAGCTTTCTTT.

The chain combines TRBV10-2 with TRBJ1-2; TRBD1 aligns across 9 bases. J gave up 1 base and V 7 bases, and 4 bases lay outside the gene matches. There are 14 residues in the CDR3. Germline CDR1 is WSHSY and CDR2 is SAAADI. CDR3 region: CASIKTGGNYGYTF. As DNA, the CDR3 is TGCGCCAGCATAAAGACAGGGGGTAACTATGGCTACACCTTC.

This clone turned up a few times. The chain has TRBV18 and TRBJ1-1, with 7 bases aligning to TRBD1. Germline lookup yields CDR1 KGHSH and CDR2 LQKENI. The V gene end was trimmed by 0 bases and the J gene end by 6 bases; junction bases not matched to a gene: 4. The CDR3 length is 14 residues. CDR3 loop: CASSPPGGKAEAFF. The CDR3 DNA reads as TGTGCCAGCTCACCACCAGGGGGCAAGGCTGAAGCTTTCTTT.

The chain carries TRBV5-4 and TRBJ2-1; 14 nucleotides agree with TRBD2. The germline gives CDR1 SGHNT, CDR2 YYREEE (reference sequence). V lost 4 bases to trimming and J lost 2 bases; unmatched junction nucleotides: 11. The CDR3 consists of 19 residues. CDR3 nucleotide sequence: TGTGCCAGCAGCCCACCTAGGGGGACTAGCGGGGGCACCTACAATGAGCAGTTCTTC. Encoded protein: CASSPPRGTSGGTYNEQFF.

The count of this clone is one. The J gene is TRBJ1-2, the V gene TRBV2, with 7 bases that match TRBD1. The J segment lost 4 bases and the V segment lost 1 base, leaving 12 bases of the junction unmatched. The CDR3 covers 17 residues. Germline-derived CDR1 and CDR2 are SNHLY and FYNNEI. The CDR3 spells CASSEVLGTAPSYGYTF. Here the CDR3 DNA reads TGTGCCAGCAGTGAAGTTTTAGGGACAGCTCCTTCCTATGGCTACACCTTC. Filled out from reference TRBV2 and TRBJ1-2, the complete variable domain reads EPEVTQTPSHQVTQMGQEVILRCVPISNHLYFYWYRQILGQKVEFLVSFYNNEISEKSEIFDDQFSVERPDGSNFTLKIRSTKLEDSAMYFCASSEVLGTAPSYGYTFGSGTRLTVV.

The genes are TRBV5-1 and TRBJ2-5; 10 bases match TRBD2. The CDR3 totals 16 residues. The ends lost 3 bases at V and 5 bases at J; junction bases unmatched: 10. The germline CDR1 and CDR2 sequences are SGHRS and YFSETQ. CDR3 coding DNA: TGCGCCAGCAGCTCACAAGCGGGGGGGAAAGGGGAGACCCAGTACTTC. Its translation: CASSSQAGGKGETQYF.

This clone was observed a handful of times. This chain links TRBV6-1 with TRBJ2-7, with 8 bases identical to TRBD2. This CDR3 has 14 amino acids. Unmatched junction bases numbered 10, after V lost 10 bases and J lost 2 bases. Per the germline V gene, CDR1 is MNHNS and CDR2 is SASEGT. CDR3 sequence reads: CATAPGGGPYEQYF. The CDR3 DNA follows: TGTGCCACTGCCCCCGGCGGGGGGCCCTACGAGCAGTACTTC.

This chain's CDR3 is CASSVMGAPTGELFF. The CDR3 DNA sequence: TGTGCCAGCAGCGTAATGGGGGCGCCCACCGGGGAGCTGTTTTTT. The rearrangement links TRBV9 to TRBJ2-2; TRBD1 is a possible D gene (6 bases). Germline-derived CDR1 and CDR2 are SGDLS and YYNGEE. V was pared by 1 base and J by 4 bases, with 11 bases between. CDR3 length: 15 residues. The complete variable domain, with remaining parts taken from reference TRBV9 and TRBJ2-2, reads DSGVTQTPKHLITATGQRVTLRCSPRSGDLSVYWYQQSLDQGLQFLIQYYNGEERAKGNILERFSAQQFPDLHSELNLSSLELGDSALYFCASSVMGAPTGELFFGEGSRLTVL.

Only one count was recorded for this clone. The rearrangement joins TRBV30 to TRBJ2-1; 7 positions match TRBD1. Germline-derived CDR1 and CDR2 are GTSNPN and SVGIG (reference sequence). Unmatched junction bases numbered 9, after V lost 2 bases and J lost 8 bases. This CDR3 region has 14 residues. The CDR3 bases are TGTGCCTGGAGTAGGGACAGTGGCCGCCATGAGCAGTTCTTC. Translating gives CAWSRDSGRHEQFF.

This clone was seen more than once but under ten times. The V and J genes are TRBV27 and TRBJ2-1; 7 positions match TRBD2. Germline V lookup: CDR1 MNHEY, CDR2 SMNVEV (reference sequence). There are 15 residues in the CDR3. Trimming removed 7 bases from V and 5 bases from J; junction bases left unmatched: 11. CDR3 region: CASTVMWGGNNEQFF. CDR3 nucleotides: TGTGCCAGCACCGTCATGTGGGGGGGGAACAATGAGCAGTTCTTC.

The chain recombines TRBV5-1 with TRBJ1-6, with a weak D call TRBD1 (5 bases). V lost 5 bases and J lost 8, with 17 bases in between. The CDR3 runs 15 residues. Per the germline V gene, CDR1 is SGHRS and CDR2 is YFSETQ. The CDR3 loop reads CASRRDVGSYSPLHF. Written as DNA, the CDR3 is TGCGCCAGCAGGCGGGACGTAGGCTCCTATTCACCCCTCCACTTT.

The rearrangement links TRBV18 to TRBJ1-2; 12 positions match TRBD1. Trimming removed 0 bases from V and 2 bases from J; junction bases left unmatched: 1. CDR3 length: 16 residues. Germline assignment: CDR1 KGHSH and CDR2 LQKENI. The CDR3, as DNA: TGTGCCAGCTCACCACCGGGGACAGGGGGCAACTATGGCTACACCTTC. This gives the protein CASSPPGTGGNYGYTF.

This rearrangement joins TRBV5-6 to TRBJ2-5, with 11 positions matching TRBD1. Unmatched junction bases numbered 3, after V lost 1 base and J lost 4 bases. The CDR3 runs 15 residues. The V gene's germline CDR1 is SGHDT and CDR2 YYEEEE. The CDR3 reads CASSLIGQGAETQYF. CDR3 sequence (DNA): TGTGCCAGCAGCTTGATTGGACAGGGGGCAGAGACCCAGTACTTC.

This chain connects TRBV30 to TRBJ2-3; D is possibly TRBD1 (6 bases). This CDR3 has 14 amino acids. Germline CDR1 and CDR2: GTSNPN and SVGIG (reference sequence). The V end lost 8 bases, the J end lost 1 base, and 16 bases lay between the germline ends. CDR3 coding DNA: TGTGCCGCTAGTCCCAAGGGGGGCACAGATACGCAGTATTTT. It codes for CAASPKGGTDTQYF.

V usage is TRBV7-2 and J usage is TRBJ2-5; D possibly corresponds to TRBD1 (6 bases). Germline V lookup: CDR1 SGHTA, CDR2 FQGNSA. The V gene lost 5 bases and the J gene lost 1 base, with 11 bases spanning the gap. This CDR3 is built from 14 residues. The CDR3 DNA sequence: TGTGCCAGCAGCCGCCAGGGGAGCCAAGAGACCCAGTACTTC. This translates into CASSRQGSQETQYF.

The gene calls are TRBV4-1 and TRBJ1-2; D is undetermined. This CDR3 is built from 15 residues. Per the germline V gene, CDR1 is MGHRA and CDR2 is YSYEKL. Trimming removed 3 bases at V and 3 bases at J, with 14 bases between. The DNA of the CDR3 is TGCGCCAGCAGCCAGGGAGTAATAAGGCACTATGGCTACACCTTC. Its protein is CASSQGVIRHYGYTF.

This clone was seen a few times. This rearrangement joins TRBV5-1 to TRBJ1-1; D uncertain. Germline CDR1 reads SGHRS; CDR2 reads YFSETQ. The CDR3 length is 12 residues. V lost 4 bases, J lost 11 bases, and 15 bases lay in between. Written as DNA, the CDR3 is TGCGCCAGCAGCCCCGGCCCGGCGGCGGCTTTCTTT. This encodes CASSPGPAAAFF.

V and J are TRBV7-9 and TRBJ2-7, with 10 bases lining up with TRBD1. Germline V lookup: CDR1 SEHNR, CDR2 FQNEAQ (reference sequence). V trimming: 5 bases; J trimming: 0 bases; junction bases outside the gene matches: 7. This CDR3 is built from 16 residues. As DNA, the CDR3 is TGTGCCAGCAGCGCGACCCGGGACAGGGGCTCCTACGAGCAGTACTTC. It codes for CASSATRDRGSYEQYF.

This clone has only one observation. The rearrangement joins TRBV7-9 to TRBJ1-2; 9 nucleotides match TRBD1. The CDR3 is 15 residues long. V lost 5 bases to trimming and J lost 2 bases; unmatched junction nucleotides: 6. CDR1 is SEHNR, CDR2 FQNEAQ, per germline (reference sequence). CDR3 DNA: TGTGCCAGCAGCGAGGGACAGGGCTTGAACTATGGCTACACCTTC. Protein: CASSEGQGLNYGYTF.